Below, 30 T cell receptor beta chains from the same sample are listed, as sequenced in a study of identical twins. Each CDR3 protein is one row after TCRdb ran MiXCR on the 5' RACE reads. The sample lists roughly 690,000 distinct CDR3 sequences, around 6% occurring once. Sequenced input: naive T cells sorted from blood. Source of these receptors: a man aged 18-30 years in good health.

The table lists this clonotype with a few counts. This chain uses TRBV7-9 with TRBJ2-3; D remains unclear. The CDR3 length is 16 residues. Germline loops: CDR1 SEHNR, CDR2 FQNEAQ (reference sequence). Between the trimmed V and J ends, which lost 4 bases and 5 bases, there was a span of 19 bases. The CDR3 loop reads CASSSPRLLGGDTQYF. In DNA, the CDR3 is TGTGCCAGCAGCTCGCCGCGACTTCTCGGTGGAGATACGCAGTATTTT.

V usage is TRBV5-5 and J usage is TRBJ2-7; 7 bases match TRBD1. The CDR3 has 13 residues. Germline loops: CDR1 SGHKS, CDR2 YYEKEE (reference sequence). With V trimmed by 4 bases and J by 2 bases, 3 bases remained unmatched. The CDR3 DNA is TGTGCCAGCAGCGGGACAGCTACCTACGAGCAGTACGTC. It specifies CASSGTATYEQYV.

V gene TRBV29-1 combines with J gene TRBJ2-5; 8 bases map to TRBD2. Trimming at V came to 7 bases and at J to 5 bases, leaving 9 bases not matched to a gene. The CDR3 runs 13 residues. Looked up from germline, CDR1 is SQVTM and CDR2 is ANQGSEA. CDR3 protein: CSASGLGYETQYF. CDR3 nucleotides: TGCAGCGCCTCGGGACTAGGATATGAGACCCAGTACTTC.

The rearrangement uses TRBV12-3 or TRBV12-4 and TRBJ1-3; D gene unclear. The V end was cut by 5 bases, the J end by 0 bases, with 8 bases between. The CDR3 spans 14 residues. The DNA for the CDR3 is TGTGCCAGCAGTCCCCTGGGCTCTGGAAACACCATATATTTT. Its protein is CASSPLGSGNTIYF.

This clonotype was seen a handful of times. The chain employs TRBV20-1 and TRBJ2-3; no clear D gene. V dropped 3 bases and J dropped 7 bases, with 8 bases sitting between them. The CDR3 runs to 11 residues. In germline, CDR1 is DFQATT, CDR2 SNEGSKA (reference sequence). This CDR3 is CSARGRNTQYF. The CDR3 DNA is TGCAGTGCTAGGGGTCGCAATACGCAGTATTTT.

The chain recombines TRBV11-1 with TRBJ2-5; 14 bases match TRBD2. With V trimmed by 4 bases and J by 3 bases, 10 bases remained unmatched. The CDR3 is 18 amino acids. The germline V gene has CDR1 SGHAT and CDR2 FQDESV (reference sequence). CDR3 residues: CASSSPGLAGGLKETQYF. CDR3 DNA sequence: TGTGCCAGCAGCTCCCCTGGACTAGCGGGAGGACTCAAAGAGACCCAGTACTTC.

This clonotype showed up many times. CDR3 nucleotides: TGTGCCAGCAGTTTCGGTAGCAATCAGCCCCAGCATTTT. This translates into CASSFGSNQPQHF. This rearrangement joins TRBV12-3 or TRBV12-4 to TRBJ1-5, with D unclear. V lost 3 bases and J 0 bases, leaving 3 bases between the germline ends. This CDR3 has 13 amino acids.

Here the CDR3 reads CASSQVGTSDEQYV. Here the CDR3 DNA reads TGCGCCAGCAGCCAAGTTGGGACTAGCGACGAGCAGTACGTC. The chain uses TRBV4-1 and TRBJ2-7, with 10 bases identical to TRBD2. This CDR3 is 14 amino acids long. Germline assignment: CDR1 MGHRA and CDR2 YSYEKL. J gave up 5 bases and V 1 base, and 2 bases lay outside the gene matches.

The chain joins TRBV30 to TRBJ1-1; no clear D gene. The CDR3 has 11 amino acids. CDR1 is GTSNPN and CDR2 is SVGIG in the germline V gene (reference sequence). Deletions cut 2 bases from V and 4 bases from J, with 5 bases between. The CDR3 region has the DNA TGTGCCTGGAGTTTGGGCACTGAAGCTTTCTTT. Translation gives CAWSLGTEAFF.

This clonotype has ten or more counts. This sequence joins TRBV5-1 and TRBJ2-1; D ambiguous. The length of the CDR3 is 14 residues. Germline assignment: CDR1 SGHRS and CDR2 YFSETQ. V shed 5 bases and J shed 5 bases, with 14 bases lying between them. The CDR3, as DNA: TGCGCCAGCAGTCTGCTTGCGGAGAACAATGAGCAGTTCTTC. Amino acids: CASSLLAENNEQFF. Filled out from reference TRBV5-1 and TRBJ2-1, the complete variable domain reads KAGVTQTPRYLIKTRGQQVTLSCSPISGHRSVSWYQQTPGQGLQFLFEYFSETQRNKGNFPGRFSGRQFSNSRSEMNVSTLELGDSALYLCASSLLAENNEQFFGPGTRLTVL.

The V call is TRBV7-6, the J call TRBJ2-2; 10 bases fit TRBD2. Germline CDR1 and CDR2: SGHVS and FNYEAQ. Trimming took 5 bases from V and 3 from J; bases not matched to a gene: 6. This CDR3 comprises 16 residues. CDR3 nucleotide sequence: TGTGCCAGCAGCCTTAGCGGGAGGAGGCACACCGGGGAGCTGTTTTTT. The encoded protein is CASSLSGRRHTGELFF.

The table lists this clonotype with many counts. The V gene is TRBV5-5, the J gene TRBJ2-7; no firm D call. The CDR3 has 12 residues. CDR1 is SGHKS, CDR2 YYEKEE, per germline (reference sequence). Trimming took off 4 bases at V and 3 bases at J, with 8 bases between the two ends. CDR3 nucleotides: TGTGCCAGCAGCCCGACGAACTACGAGCAGTACTTC. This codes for CASSPTNYEQYF.

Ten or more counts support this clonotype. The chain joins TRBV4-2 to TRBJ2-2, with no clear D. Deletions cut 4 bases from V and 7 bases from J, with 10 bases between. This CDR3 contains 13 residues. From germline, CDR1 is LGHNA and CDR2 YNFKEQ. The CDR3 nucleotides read TGTGCCAGCAGCCCACCCTGGGACGGGGAGCTGTTTTTT. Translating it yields CASSPPWDGELFF.

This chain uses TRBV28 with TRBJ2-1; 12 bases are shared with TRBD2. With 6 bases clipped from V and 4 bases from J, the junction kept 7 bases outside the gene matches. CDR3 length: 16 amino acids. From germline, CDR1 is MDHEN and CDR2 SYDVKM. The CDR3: CASSGPGLAGYNEQFF. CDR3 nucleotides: TGTGCCAGCAGCGGCCCGGGACTAGCGGGTTACAATGAGCAGTTCTTC.

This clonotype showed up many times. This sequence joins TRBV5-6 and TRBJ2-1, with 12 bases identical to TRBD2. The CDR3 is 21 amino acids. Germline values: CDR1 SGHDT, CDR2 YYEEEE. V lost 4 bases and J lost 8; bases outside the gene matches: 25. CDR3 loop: CASSPSFNRGRLAGGPDEQFF. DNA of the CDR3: TGTGCCAGCAGCCCTTCCTTTAACAGGGGGCGGCTAGCGGGAGGGCCGGATGAGCAGTTCTTC. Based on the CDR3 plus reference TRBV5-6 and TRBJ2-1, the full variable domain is DAGVTQSPTHLIKTRGQQVTLRCSPKSGHDTVSWYQQALGQGPQFIFQYYEEEERQRGNFPDRFSGHQFPNYSSELNVNALLLGDSALYLCASSPSFNRGRLAGGPDEQFFGPGTRLTVL.

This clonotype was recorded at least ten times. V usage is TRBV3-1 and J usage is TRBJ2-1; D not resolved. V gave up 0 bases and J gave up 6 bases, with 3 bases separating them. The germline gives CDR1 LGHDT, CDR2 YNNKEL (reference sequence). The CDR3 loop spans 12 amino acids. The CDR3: CASSQDINEQFF. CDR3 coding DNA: TGTGCCAGCAGCCAAGATATCAATGAGCAGTTCTTC.

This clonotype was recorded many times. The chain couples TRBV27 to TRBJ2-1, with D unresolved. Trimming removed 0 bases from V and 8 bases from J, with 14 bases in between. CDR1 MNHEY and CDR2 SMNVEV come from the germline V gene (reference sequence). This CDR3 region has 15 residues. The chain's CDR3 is CASSLSTYSKHEQFF. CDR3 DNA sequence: TGTGCCAGCAGTTTATCTACCTACTCTAAACATGAGCAGTTCTTC.

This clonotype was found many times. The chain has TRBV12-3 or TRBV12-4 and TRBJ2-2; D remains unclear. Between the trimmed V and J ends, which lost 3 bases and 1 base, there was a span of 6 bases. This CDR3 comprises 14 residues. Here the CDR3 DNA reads TGTGCCAGCAGTTTGTGGGTGAACACCGGGGAGCTGTTTTTT. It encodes CASSLWVNTGELFF.

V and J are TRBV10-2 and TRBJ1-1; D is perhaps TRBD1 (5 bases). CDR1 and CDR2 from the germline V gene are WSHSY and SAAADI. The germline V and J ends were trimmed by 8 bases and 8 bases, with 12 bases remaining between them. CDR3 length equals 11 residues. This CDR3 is CASAGSAEAFF. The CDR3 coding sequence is TGCGCCAGCGCAGGGAGCGCGGAAGCTTTCTTT.

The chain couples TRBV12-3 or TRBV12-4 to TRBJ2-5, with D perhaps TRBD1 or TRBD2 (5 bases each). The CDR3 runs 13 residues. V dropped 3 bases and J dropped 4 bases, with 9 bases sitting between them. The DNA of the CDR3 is TGTGCCAGCAGTTTTGGGACGGCAGAGACCCAGTACTTC. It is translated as CASSFGTAETQYF.

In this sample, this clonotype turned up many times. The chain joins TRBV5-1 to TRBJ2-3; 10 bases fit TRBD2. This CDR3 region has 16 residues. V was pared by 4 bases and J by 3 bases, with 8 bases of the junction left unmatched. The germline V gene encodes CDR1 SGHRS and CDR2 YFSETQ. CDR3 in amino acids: CASSSTGTSETDTQYF. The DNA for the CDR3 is TGCGCCAGCAGCAGTACCGGGACTAGCGAGACAGATACGCAGTATTTT.

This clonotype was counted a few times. Written as DNA, the CDR3 is TGCGCCAGCAGCTGGACAGGGGCGAGCACAGATACGCAGTATTTT. Residues: CASSWTGASTDTQYF. J is TRBJ2-3 and V is TRBV5-1; TRBD1 agrees at 9 bases. CDR1 and CDR2 (germline): SGHRS, YFSETQ. CDR3 size: 15 residues. Losses at the gene ends were 3 bases for V and 0 bases for J; bases not matched to a gene: 2.

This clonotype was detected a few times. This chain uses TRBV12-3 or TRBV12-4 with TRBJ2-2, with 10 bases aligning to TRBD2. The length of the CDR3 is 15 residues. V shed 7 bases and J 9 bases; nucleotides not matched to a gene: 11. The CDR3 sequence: CASTPEREGLRELFF. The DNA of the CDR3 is TGTGCCAGCACCCCTGAGCGGGAGGGCCTCCGGGAGCTGTTTTTT.

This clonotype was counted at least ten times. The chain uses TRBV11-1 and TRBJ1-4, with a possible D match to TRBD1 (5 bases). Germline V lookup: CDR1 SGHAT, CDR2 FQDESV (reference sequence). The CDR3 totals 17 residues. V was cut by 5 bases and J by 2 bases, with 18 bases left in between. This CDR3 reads CASSATGGVGTNEKLFF. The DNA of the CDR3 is TGTGCCAGCAGCGCTACAGGAGGTGTTGGGACTAATGAAAAACTGTTTTTT. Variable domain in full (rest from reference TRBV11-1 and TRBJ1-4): EAEVAQSPRYKITEKSQAVAFWCDPISGHATLYWYRQILGQGPELLVQFQDESVVDDSQLPKDRFSAERLKGVDSTLKIQPAELGDSAMYLCASSATGGVGTNEKLFFGSGTQLSVL.

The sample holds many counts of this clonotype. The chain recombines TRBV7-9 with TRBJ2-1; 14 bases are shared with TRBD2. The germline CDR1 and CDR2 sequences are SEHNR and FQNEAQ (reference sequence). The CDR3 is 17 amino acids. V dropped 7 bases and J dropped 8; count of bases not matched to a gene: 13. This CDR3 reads CASNPAEGLAGVDEQFF. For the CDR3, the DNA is TGTGCCAGCAACCCTGCGGAGGGACTAGCGGGAGTGGATGAGCAGTTCTTC.

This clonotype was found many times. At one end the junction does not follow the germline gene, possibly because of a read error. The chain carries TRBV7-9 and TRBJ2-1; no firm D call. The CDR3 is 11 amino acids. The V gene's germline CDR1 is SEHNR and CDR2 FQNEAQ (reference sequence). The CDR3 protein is CASSPGSEQFF. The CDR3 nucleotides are TGCGCCAGCAGTCCAGGCAGTGAGCAGTTCTTC. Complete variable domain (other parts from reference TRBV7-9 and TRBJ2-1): DTGVSQNPRHKITKRGQNVTFRCDPISEHNRLYWYRQTLGQGPEFLTYFQNEAQLEKSRLLSDRFSAERPKGSFSTLEIQRTEQGDSAMYLCASSPGSEQFFGPGTRLTVL.

This CDR3 is CSVTLAGRREQYV. The CDR3 DNA reads TGCAGTGTTACCCTAGCGGGGCGGCGCGAGCAGTACGTC. The rearrangement joins TRBV20-1 to TRBJ2-7; 9 bases are shared with TRBD2. The junction had 10 bases not matched to a gene; V was cut back by 7 bases and J by 6 bases. The CDR3 totals 13 residues. CDR1 and CDR2 (germline): DFQATT, SNEGSKA (reference sequence).

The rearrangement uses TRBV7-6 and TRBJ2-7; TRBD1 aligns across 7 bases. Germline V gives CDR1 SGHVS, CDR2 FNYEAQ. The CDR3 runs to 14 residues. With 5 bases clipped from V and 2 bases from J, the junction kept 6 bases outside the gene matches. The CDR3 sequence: CASSKRTGPYEQYF. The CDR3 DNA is TGTGCCAGCAGCAAAAGGACAGGCCCCTACGAGCAGTACTTC.

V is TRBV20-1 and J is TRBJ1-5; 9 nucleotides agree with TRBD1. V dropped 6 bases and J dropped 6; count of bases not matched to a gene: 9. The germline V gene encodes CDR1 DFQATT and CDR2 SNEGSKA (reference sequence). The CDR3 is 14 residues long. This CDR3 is CSATTGTGSQPQHF. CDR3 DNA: TGCAGTGCCACCACCGGGACAGGGAGTCAGCCCCAGCATTTT.

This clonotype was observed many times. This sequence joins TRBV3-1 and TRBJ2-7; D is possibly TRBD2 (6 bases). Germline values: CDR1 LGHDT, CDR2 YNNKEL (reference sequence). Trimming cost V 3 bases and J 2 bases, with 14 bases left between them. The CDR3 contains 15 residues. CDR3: CASSQGDWPPYEQYF. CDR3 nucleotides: TGTGCCAGCAGCCAGGGGGACTGGCCTCCCTACGAGCAGTACTTC.